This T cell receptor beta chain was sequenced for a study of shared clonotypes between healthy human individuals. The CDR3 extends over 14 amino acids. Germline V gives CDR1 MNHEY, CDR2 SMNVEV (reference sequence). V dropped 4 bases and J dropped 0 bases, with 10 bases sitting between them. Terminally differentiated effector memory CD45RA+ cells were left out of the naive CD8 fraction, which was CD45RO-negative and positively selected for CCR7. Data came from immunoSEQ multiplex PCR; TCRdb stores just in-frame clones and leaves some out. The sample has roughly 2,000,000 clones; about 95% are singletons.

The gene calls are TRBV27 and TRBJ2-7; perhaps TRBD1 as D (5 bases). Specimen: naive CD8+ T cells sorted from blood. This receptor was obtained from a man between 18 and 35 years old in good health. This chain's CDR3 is CASSSQTDSYEQYF. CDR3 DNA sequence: TGTGCCAGCAGTTCGCAGACAGACTCCTACGAGCAGTACTTC.